The clone carrying this T cell receptor beta chain has just a few counts. The data are from a study of tumor-infiltrating lymphocytes in oesophageal squamous cell carcinoma. TCRdb redid the calling of the PCR reads with MiXCR, one entry per CDR3 protein. This table holds some 10,000 distinct CDR3 sequences, around three fifths found once. V lost 5 bases to trimming and J lost 5 bases, with 9 bases between them. The CDR3 extends over 12 amino acids. The V gene's germline CDR1 is SGHVS and CDR2 FNYEAQ. This chain connects TRBV7-6 to TRBJ2-5, with no clear D. Sequencing was performed on esophageal tumor tissue. This TCR derives from a male donor with esophageal squamous cell carcinoma. CDR3 protein: CASSPHAETQYF. The CDR3 DNA is TGTGCCAGCAGCCCCCACGCTGAGACCCAGTACTTC.